The 13 T cell receptor beta chains reported below all come from one sample, sequenced in a study of blood T cell repertoires in COVID-19 (dated by TCRdb to 2020 to 2022). Receptors were amplified or captured by the immunoSEQ multiplex PCR assay. Entries here come from immuneACCESS through TCRdb and include only in-frame sequences with V and J called. Some clones fail to appear in such tables; in the studies checked, an unresolved V gene covers under half of the shortfall, and the cause of the remainder is unknown. Within this sample are under 15,000 clones, with around four fifths of them counted one time only. 40% to 45% of the sample comes from the top ten. Material for sequencing was peripheral blood. These receptors came from a woman of 80 years or more with acute or convalescent COVID-19.

This clone is termed large (0.1 to 1%). The V call is TRBV25-1, the J call TRBJ2-5, with 8 bases aligning to TRBD1. The V gene's germline CDR1 is MGHDK and CDR2 SYGVNS. Trimming cost V 4 bases and J 2 bases; bases outside gene matches: 12. The CDR3 runs 17 residues. This chain's CDR3 is CASSVNHLDRAQETQYF. CDR3 DNA sequence: TGTGCCAGCAGTGTTAACCACCTGGACAGGGCTCAAGAGACCCAGTACTTC.

Remarks on this clone: Its ends do not fully match the called genes, so a read error is possible. The V and J genes are TRBV6-2 or TRBV6-3 and TRBJ2-7; D might be TRBD1 (5 bases). Germline lookup yields CDR1 MNHEY and CDR2 SVGEGT. This CDR3 has 13 residues. CDR3 coding DNA: TGTGCCAGCAGTTACCGTGCCCAGGGCGAGGAGTACTTC. It yields the protein CASSYRAQGEEYF.

The table lists this clone with many counts. The gene calls are TRBV5-1 and TRBJ2-1; 8 nucleotides align to TRBD1. Germline lookup yields CDR1 SGHRS and CDR2 YFSETQ. This CDR3 comprises 12 residues. Germline trimming cut 0 bases from V and 14 bases from J; bases unmatched to any gene: 4. Here the CDR3 DNA reads TGCGCCAGCAGCTTGGCGGACAGGGTGGAGTTCTTC. Protein sequence: CASSLADRVEFF.

CDR3 nucleotides: TGCAGCGTTGAAGAGGCGGGGCCCGGGGAGCTGTTTTTT. Amino acid sequence: CSVEEAGPGELFF. This chain joins TRBV29-1 and TRBJ2-2; the D gene is possibly TRBD2 (6 bases). The germline V and J ends were trimmed by 0 bases and 6 bases, with 8 bases remaining between them. The CDR3 loop spans 13 amino acids. Germline values: CDR1 SQVTM, CDR2 ANQGSEA.

The chain employs TRBV7-2 and TRBJ1-5; tentative D call: TRBD1 (5 bases). The germline CDR1 and CDR2 sequences are SGHTA and FQGNSA. Trimming left V 4 bases short and J 3 bases short, with 16 bases between. CDR3 size: 16 residues. This CDR3 reads CASSSSGFVHNQPQHF. The CDR3 bases are TGTGCCAGCAGCTCATCAGGGTTTGTGCACAATCAGCCCCAGCATTTT. Full variable domain (outside the CDR3, taken from reference TRBV7-2 and TRBJ1-5): GAGVSQSPSNKVTEKGKDVELRCDPISGHTALYWYRQSLGQGLEFLIYFQGNSAPDKSGLPSDRFSAERTGGSVSTLTIQRTQQEDSAVYLCASSSSGFVHNQPQHFGDGTRLSIL.

The CDR3 coding sequence is TGCAGCGTCAACCGGGACAGGGACACTGAAGCTTTCTTT. As protein: CSVNRDRDTEAFF. V is TRBV29-1 and J is TRBJ1-1, with 9 bases fitting TRBD1. Germline V gene lookup returns CDR1 SQVTM and CDR2 ANQGSEA. The CDR3 spans 13 residues. Unmatched junction bases numbered 5, after V lost 6 bases and J lost 3 bases.

The gene calls are TRBV11-1 and TRBJ2-7, with TRBD2 matching over 15 bases. This CDR3 comprises 16 residues. Germline-derived CDR1 and CDR2 are SGHAT and FQDESV (reference sequence). Trimming took 5 bases from V and 6 from J; bases not matched to a gene: 8. The CDR3 nucleotides read TGTGCCAGCAGCAGGACTAGCGGGGGGGCCGGCCTCGAGCAGTACTTC. Translating gives CASSRTSGGAGLEQYF.

This clone showed up just once. For the CDR3, the DNA is TGTGCCAGCAGCCAGACAGGGGTCGGGGGCTACACCTTC. It is translated as CASSQTGVGGYTF. The chain has TRBV3-1 (or the pseudogene TRBV3-2) and TRBJ1-2; 8 bases match TRBD1. This CDR3 comprises 13 residues. Unmatched junction bases numbered 5, after V lost 3 bases and J lost 8 bases. Germline loops: CDR1 LGHDT, CDR2 YNNKEL (reference sequence).

This rearrangement joins TRBV6-2 or TRBV6-3 to TRBJ2-5; no definite D call. Trimming took off 6 bases at V and 5 bases at J, with 7 bases between the two ends. Germline assignment: CDR1 MNHEY and CDR2 SVGEGT. The CDR3 consists of 11 residues. CDR3 DNA: TGTGCCAGCAGCCACGCGGAGACCCAGTACTTC. It specifies CASSHAETQYF.

In DNA form, the CDR3 reads TGTGCCAGCAGGATCCCGGGACAGGGGGCCGGGGAGCTGTTTTTT. It codes for CASRIPGQGAGELFF. This chain links TRBV6-5 with TRBJ2-2; 11 positions agree with TRBD1. Germline CDR1 MNHEY, CDR2 SVGAGI. The V and J ends lost 6 bases and 6 bases, in that order; junction bases with no gene match: 6. This CDR3 spans 15 amino acids.

The chain employs TRBV10-1 and TRBJ1-1, with D possibly being TRBD1 (5 bases). This CDR3 is 13 amino acids long. The V and J ends lost 7 bases and 8 bases respectively, with 17 bases between them. The germline CDR1 and CDR2 sequences are WNHNN and SYGVQD (reference sequence). The CDR3 DNA sequence: TGCGCCAGCATGGGGGACTCAAAACGGGAAGCTTTCTTT. Translated: CASMGDSKREAFF.

J is TRBJ2-6 and V is TRBV9, with TRBD1 identical over 7 bases. Germline CDR1 SGDLS, CDR2 YYNGEE. The CDR3 spans 18 residues. J lost 0 bases, V lost 1 base, and 7 bases had no gene match. The CDR3 DNA is TGTGCCAGCAGCGTACATACAGGGGCCCCCTCTGGGGCCAACGTCCTGACTTTC. Translated, it gives CASSVHTGAPSGANVLTF.

V usage is TRBV5-5 and J usage is TRBJ1-3; D might be TRBD1 (5 bases). The germline gives CDR1 SGHKS, CDR2 YYEKEE (reference sequence). Trimming left V 5 bases short and J 0 bases short, with 15 bases between. The CDR3 runs to 16 residues. CDR3 loop: CASSNGRVSSGNTIYF. CDR3 coding DNA: TGTGCCAGCAGTAACGGCAGGGTTAGCTCTGGAAACACCATATATTTT. Based on the CDR3 plus reference TRBV5-5 and TRBJ1-3, the full variable domain is DAGVTQSPTHLIKTRGQQVTLRCSPISGHKSVSWYQQVLGQGPQFIFQYYEKEERGRGNFPDRFSARQFPNYSSELNVNALLLGDSALYLCASSNGRVSSGNTIYFGEGSWLTVV.